In this sample, the clone carrying this T cell receptor beta chain turned up a few times. The antigen remains unidentified. This sample is part of a study of blood T cells in healthy people across ages. The CDR3 has 15 amino acids. Trimming left V 4 bases short and J 8 bases short, with 21 bases between. CDR1 is DFQATT and CDR2 is SNEGSKA in the germline V gene (reference sequence). Findings and caveats of the study: Both naive CD4+ cell counts and diversity were greater in long-lived donors than in aged donors.

Combining a sample-barcoded 5' primer with a J-beta primer mix, a second PCR ran for about 6 to 11 cycles. TCRdb re-called the 5' RACE reads through MiXCR, storing one row per CDR3 protein. The sample records 1.5 million to 2 million distinct CDR3 sequences, about 49% being singletons. The sequence was obtained from a woman aged 40 to 50 in good health. This sequence joins TRBV20-1 and TRBJ2-1; a weak D match, TRBD2 (5 bases). What was sequenced was blood. CDR3 sequence reads: CSATVTIEGDDEQFF. As DNA, the CDR3 is TGCAGTGCTACGGTCACGATCGAGGGCGACGATGAGCAGTTCTTC.